This T cell receptor (beta chain) was documented in a study of cytomegalovirus exposure and HLA in healthy donors. The overall study: From donors who were HLA-typed, an early data release held 65 million to 85 million unique TCRs. Study-level findings and limits: In vitro checks showed that a few CMV-associated chains really do target CMV antigens.

Comments on this clone: Its antigen is still unknown.

The PCR contained 60 Vbeta and 13 Jbeta primers. Only in-frame clones appear in the TCRdb table, and some are missing; sequencing was by immunoSEQ multiplex PCR. The sample shows 110,000 to 150,000 clones, around four fifths of them seen only once. J lost 1 base, V lost 0 bases, and 4 bases had no gene match. The CDR3 is 17 amino acids. The germline V gene encodes CDR1 SGHRS and CDR2 YFSETQ. The receptor was isolated from a boy aged 2 to 10 in good health and CMV-seronegative. The rearrangement joins TRBV5-1 to TRBJ2-1, with TRBD2 matching over 10 bases. The sequencing sample was made of PBMCs. CDR3 residues: CASSLVLAGVSYNEQFF. In DNA form, the CDR3 reads TGCGCCAGCAGCTTGGTCCTAGCGGGAGTATCCTACAATGAGCAGTTCTTC.